The rows below give T cell receptor beta chains drawn from one sample of a study of cytotoxic CD8 clonotypes in ibrutinib-treated CLL. Libraries were prepared by immunoSEQ multiplex PCR; TCRdb keeps only in-frame clonotypes and omits some of them. There are about 140,000 clones in the sample; roughly 77% occur only once, and about 29% lies in the top ten. Material: PBMCs, obtained after 12 months of ibrutinib treatment. The source of these receptors is a human donor with chronic lymphocytic leukemia. Each CDR3 is given with its conserved first and last residue. Fields, in order: D gene, J gene, V gene, clone size, CDR3 DNA, CDR3 protein. The D gene is left open where the match is weak. Size values are once, few and many counts, or a class for expanded clones, and some rows have none.

>NA|TRBJ1-5|TRBV28|NA
TGTGCCAGCAGTTTTCCGGGGGCAAGTCAGCCCCAGCATTTT
CASSFPGASQPQHF
>NA|TRBJ1-5|TRBV10-3|NA
TGTGCCATCAACGGGGGAGGCAATCAGCCCCAGCATTTT
CAINGGGNQPQHF
>NA|TRBJ2-7|TRBV7-9|NA
TGTGCCAGCAGCTTACCCCTACGGGTCGAGCAGTACTTC
CASSLPLRVEQYF
>TRBD1|TRBJ2-7|TRBV7-2|NA
TGTGCCAGCAGCTCCTGGACAGGGTACTACGAGCAGTACTTC
CASSSWTGYYEQYF
>NA|TRBJ2-7|TRBV27|NA
TGTGCCAGCAGTCTCACCAGGGCCTACGAGCAGTACTTC
CASSLTRAYEQYF
>TRBD2|TRBJ2-1|TRBV28|NA
TGTGCCAGCAGCACAGATACTAGCGCCTCCTACAATGAGCAGTTCTTC
CASSTDTSASYNEQFF
>TRBD2|TRBJ2-7|TRBV5-1|NA
TGCGCCAGCAGCCGAGGGACTAGCGGGAGCTCCTACGAGCAGTACTTC
CASSRGTSGSSYEQYF
>TRBD2|TRBJ2-1|TRBV5-1|NA
TGCGCCAGCCAAGGGACTAGCGGGGTCTATGAGCAGTTCTTC
CASQGTSGVYEQFF
>TRBD1|TRBJ2-7|TRBV7-9|NA
TGTGCCAGCAGCCCCCCGACAGGGAGCTCCTACGAGCAGTACTTC
CASSPPTGSSYEQYF
>TRBD1|TRBJ1-4|TRBV2|many
TGTGCCAGCGGGACCGGGACAGTAGTTGAAAAACTGTTTTTT
CASGTGTVVEKLFF
>TRBD1|TRBJ1-1|TRBV19|NA
TGTGCCAGTATCCCCCGGGGACAGGGTTCGTTGGGGGCTTTCTTT
CASIPRGQGSLGAFF
>NA|TRBJ2-3|TRBV30|NA
TGTGCCTGGAGTGTAGGGGGTAGCAACACAGATACGCAGTATTTT
CAWSVGGSNTDTQYF
>TRBD1|TRBJ2-1|TRBV19|NA
TGTGCCAGTAGCCCGACAGGGGGCTACAATGAGCAGTTCTTC
CASSPTGGYNEQFF
>TRBD2|TRBJ2-3|TRBV15|NA
TGTGCCACCTGGGAGGGTTCAACAGATACGCAGTATTTT
CATWEGSTDTQYF
>TRBD1|TRBJ2-1|TRBV7-3|few
TGTGCCAGCAGCTTGGGACAGGCCAATGAGCAGTTCTTC
CASSLGQANEQFF
>NA|TRBJ2-7|TRBV2|NA
TGTGCCAGCAGTGTACAGGGCTACGAGCAGTACTTC
CASSVQGYEQYF